What follows describes a single T cell receptor beta chain. Its specificity is not known. The sample originates from a study of post-analysis software for immune sequencing data. Study context: Recorded subtypes: relapsing-remitting, secondary progressive, progressive-relapsing; some patients unannotated. The study's findings and limits: F-measure co-clustering was strong for batch-matched samples. Controls had lower frequencies than patients of a handful of TRBV segments, which included TRBV5-6, TRBV5-1 and TRBV20-1. People with multiple sclerosis had a significantly lower normalized Chao1 diversity than controls did.

Libraries were made from TCR beta cDNA, and they carried unique molecular identifiers. Roughly 500,000 cDNA molecules were obtained from around 1 to 9.1 million T cells. TCRdb processed the PCR reads anew with MiXCR; each CDR3 protein has one entry. The repertoire holds a few hundred thousand distinct CDR3 sequences, 34% seen once, with approximately 5.4% in the top ten. Unmatched junction bases numbered 3, after V lost 6 bases and J lost 0 bases. The germline V gene encodes CDR1 SQVTM and CDR2 ANQGSEA. The CDR3 loop spans 14 amino acids. The material sequenced was blood. The sequence was collected from a girl younger than 18 with multiple sclerosis. This chain links TRBV29-1 with TRBJ2-2, with 8 bases identical to TRBD1. The CDR3 spells CSVTGVSNTGELFF. CDR3 DNA: TGCAGCGTGACAGGGGTCTCGAACACCGGGGAGCTGTTTTTT.